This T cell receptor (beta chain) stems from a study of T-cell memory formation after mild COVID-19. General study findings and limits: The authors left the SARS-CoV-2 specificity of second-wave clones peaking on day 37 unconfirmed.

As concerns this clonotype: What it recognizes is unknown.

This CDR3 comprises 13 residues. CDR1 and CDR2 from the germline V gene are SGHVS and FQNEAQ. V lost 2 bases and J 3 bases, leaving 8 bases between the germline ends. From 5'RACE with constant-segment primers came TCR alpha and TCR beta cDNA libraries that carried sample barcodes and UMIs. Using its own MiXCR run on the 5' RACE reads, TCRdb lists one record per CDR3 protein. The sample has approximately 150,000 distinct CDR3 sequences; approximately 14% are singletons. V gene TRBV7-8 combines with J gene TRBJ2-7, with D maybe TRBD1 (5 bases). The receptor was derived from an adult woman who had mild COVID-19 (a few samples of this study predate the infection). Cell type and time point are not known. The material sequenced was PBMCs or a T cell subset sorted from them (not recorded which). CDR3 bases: TGTGCCAGCAGCTTATCGCAGGGCTACGAGCAGTACTTC. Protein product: CASSLSQGYEQYF.